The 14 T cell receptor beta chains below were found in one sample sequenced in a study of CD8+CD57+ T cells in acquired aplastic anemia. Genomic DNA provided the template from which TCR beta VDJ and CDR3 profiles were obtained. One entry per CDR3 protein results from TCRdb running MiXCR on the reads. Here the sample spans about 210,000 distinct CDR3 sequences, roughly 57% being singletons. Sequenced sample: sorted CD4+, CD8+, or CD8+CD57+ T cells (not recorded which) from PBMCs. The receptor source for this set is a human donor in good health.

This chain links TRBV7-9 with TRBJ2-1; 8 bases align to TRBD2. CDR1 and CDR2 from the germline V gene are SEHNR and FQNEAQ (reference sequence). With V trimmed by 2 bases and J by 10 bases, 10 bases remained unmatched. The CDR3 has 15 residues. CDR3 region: CASSLMAGGLPEQFF. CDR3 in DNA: TGTGCCAGCAGCTTAATGGCGGGAGGCTTGCCGGAGCAGTTCTTC.

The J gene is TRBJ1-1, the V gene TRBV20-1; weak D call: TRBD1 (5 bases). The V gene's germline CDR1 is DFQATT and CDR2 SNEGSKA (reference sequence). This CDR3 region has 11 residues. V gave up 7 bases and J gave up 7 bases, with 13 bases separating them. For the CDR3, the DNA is TGCAGTGTTATTTGGGGCGGTGAAGCTTTCTTT. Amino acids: CSVIWGGEAFF.

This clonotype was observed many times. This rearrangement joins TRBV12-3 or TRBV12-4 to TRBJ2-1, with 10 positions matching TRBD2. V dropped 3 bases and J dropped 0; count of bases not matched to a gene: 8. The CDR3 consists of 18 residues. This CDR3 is CASSFLAGDRSSYNEQFF. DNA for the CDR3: TGTGCCAGCAGTTTCCTAGCGGGAGATCGAAGCTCCTACAATGAGCAGTTCTTC.

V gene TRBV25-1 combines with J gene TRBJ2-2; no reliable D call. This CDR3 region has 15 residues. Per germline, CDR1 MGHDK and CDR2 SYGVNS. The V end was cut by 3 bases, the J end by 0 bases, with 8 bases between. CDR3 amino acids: CASSEWQTNTGELFF. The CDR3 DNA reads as TGTGCCAGCAGTGAGTGGCAGACGAACACCGGGGAGCTGTTTTTT. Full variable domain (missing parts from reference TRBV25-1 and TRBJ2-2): EADIYQTPRYLVIGTGKKITLECSQTMGHDKMYWYQQDPGMELHLIHYSYGVNSTEKGDLSSESTVSRIRTEHFPLTLESARPSHTSQYLCASSEWQTNTGELFFGEGSRLTVL.

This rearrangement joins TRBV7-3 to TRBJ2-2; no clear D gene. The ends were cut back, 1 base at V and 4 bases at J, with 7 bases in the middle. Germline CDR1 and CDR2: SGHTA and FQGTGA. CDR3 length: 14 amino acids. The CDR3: CASSLNPSTGELFF. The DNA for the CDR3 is TGTGCCAGCAGCTTAAATCCTAGCACCGGGGAGCTGTTTTTT.

This CDR3 reads CATSASGGPSVELFF. Written as DNA, the CDR3 is TGTGCCACCAGTGCCTCGGGAGGGCCCTCGGTGGAGCTGTTTTTT. The chain links TRBV24-1 to TRBJ2-2, with 8 bases lining up with TRBD2. This CDR3 is 15 amino acids long. Germline V gives CDR1 KGHDR, CDR2 SFDVKD. The V segment lost 5 bases and the J segment 10 bases; nucleotides outside the gene matches: 11.

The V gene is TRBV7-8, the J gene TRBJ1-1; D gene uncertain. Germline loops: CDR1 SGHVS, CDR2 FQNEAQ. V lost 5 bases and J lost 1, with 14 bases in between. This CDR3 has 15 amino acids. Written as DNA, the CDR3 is TGTGCCAGCAGCGAAAGAAGGACGTCGAACACTGAAGCTTTCTTT. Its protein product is CASSERRTSNTEAFF. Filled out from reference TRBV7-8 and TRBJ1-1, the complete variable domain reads GAGVSQSPRYKVAKRGQDVALRCDPISGHVSLFWYQQALGQGPEFLTYFQNEAQLDKSGLPSDRFFAERPEGSVSTLKIQRTQQEDSAVYLCASSERRTSNTEAFFGQGTRLTVV.

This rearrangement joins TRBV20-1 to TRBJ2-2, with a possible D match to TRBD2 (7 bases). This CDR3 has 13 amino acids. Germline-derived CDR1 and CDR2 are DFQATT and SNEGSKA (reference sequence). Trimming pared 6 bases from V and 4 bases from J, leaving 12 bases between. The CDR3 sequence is CSARGGGTGELFF. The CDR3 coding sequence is TGCAGTGCAAGGGGGGGGGGCACCGGGGAGCTGTTTTTT.

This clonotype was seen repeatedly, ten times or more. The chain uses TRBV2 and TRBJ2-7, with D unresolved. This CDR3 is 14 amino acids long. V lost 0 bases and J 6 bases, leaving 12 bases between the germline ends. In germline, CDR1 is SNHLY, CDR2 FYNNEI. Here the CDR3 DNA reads TGTGCCAGCAGTGAAGCGCGAGATCCCACCGAGCAGTACTTC. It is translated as CASSEARDPTEQYF.

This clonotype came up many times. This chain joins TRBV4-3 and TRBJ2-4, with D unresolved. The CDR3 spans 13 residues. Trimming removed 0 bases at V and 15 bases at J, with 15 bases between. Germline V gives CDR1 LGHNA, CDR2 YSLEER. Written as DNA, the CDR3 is TGCGCCAGCAGCCAAGATCTGAATTCCGAAATGTACTTC. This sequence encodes CASSQDLNSEMYF.

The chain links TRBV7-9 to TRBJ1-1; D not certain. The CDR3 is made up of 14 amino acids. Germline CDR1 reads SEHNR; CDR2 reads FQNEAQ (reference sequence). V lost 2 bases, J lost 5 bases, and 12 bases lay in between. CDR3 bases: TGTGCCAGCAGCTTATTTCCCCCGCCAACTGAAGCTTTCTTT. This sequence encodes CASSLFPPPTEAFF.

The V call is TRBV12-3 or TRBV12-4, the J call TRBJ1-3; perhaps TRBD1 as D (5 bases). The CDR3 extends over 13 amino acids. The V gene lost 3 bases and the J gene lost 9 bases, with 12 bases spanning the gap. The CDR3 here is CASSFEDGTTIYF. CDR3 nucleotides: TGTGCCAGCAGTTTCGAGGACGGGACCACCATATATTTT.

This chain's CDR3 is CSARGRWQLYNEQFF. The CDR3 region has the DNA TGCAGTGCTAGAGGGAGGTGGCAACTGTACAATGAGCAGTTCTTC. The chain uses TRBV20-1 and TRBJ2-1; tentatively, D is TRBD2 (5 bases). Germline V CDR1 and CDR2: DFQATT, SNEGSKA (reference sequence). The length of the CDR3 is 15 residues. V was cut by 1 base and J by 4 bases, with 14 bases left in between.

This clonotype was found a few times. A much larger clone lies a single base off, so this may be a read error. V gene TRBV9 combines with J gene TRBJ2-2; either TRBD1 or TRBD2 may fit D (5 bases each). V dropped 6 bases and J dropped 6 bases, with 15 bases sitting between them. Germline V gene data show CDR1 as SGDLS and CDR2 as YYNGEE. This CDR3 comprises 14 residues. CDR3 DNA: TGTGCCAGCACACTCTACGGGGACGCCGGGGAGCTGTTTTTT. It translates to CASTLYGDAGELFF.